The clone carrying this TCR beta chain was found once. This sample stems from a study of blood T cell repertoires in COVID-19. As for the study in general: Nucleic acid was either cDNA or gDNA, and it came from T cells, B-cell-depleted T cells, or PBMCs.

Per the germline V gene, CDR1 is KGHSH and CDR2 is LQKENI. The CDR3 is 15 amino acids. Trimming took off 2 bases at V and 4 bases at J, with 11 bases between the two ends. TCRdb's copy holds only in-frame clones and misses some; the assay was immunoSEQ multiplex PCR. The table has approximately 400,000 clones, 88% seen once. The chain employs TRBV18 and TRBJ1-4; no definite D call. The TCR sequence derives from a woman aged 18-29 years who had recovered from COVID-19. Sequencing was performed on PBMCs or T cells enriched from blood (not recorded which). The CDR3 loop is CASSPGLGSNEKLFF. CDR3 coding DNA: TGTGCCAGCTCACCAGGGCTGGGCAGTAATGAAAAACTGTTTTTT. Full variable domain (rest looked up from reference TRBV18 and TRBJ1-4): NAGVMQNPRHLVRRRGQEARLRCSPMKGHSHVYWYRQLPEEGLKFMVYLQKENIIDESGMPKERFSAEFPKEGPSILRIQQVVRGDSAAYFCASSPGLGSNEKLFFGSGTQLSVL.